This T cell receptor beta chain was sequenced during a study of blood T cells in healthy people across ages. Using a J-beta primer mix together with a sample-barcoded 5' primer, a second PCR was run for roughly 6 to 12 cycles. Via MiXCR, TCRdb re-called the 5' RACE reads, giving one row per CDR3 protein. This sample has about 1,800,000 distinct CDR3 sequences, with 25% to 30% found just once. The germline V gene encodes CDR1 SGHRS and CDR2 YFSETQ. This CDR3 spans 15 amino acids. The germline V and J ends were trimmed by 0 bases and 6 bases, with 12 bases remaining between them. The chain has TRBV5-1 and TRBJ2-2, with D perhaps matching TRBD1 (6 bases). The sequence came from a woman in her 30s in good health. The material sequenced was blood. The CDR3 here is CASSLVQGSAGELFF. For the CDR3, the DNA is TGCGCCAGCAGCTTGGTCCAGGGGAGCGCCGGGGAGCTGTTTTTT. The variable domain in full, with the rest retrieved from reference TRBV5-1 and TRBJ2-2, is KAGVTQTPRYLIKTRGQQVTLSCSPISGHRSVSWYQQTPGQGLQFLFEYFSETQRNKGNFPGRFSGRQFSNSRSEMNVSTLELGDSALYLCASSLVQGSAGELFFGEGSRLTVL.